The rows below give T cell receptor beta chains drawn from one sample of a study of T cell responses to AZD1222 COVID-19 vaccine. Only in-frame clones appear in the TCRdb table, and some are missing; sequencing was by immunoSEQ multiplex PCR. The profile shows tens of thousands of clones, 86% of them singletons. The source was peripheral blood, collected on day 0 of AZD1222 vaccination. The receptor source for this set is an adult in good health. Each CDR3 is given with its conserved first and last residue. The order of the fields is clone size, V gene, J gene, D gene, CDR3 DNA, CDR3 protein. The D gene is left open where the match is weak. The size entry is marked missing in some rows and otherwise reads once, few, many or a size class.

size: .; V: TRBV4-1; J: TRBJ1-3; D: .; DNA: TGCGCCAGCAGCCAAGATAGCGTCCCCGGTTTCTCTGGAAACACCATATATTTT; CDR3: CASSQDSVPGFSGNTIYF
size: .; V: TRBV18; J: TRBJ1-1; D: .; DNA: TGTGCCAGCTCACCACCCGGCCAACCGAACACTGAAGCTTTCTTT; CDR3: CASSPPGQPNTEAFF
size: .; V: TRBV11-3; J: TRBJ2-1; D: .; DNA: TGTGCTACCAAAACGGCGGGGAATGAGCAGTTCTTC; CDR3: CATKTAGNEQFF
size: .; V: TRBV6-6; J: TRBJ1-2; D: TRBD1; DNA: TGTGCCAGCAGTTCCCCGCAGGGGGCCGCCTATGGCTACACCTTC; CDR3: CASSSPQGAAYGYTF
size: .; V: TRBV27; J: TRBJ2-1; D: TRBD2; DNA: TGTGCCAGCAGTTTATCGGGGGGGAGGAATGAGCAGTTCTTC; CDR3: CASSLSGGRNEQFF
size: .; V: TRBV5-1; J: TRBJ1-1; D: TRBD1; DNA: TGCGCCAGCAGCTTGGAGGGACAGGGAAACACTGAAGCTTTCTTT; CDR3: CASSLEGQGNTEAFF
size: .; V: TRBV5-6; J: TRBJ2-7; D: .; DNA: TGTGCCAGCAGCTTTGATGTCGGGGACGGAGAGTACTTC; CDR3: CASSFDVGDGEYF
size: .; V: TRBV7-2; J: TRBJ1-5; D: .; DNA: TGTGCCAGCAGCCGAGAGAACAATCAGCCCCAGCATTTT; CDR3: CASSRENNQPQHF
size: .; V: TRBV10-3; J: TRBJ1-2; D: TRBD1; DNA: TGTGCCATCAGTGACCGCTCGGACAGGGGGCGACGGGGCTACACCTTC; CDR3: CAISDRSDRGRRGYTF
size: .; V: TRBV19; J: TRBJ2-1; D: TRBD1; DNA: TGTGCCAGCAGGGGACAGGGATTCTACAATGAGCAGTTCTTC; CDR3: CASRGQGFYNEQFF
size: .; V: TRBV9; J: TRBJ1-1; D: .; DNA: TGTGCCAGCGGGGGGAACACTGAAGCTTTCTTT; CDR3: CASGGNTEAFF
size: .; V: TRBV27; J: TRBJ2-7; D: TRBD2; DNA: TGTGCCAGCAGTCTAAAAATGACTAGCGGGAGGCCCAGATGGGAGCAGTACTTC; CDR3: CASSLKMTSGRPRWEQYF
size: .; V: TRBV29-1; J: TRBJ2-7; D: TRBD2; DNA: TGCAGCGTCCGAGGCCTAGCGGGGGATTTCTACGAGCAGTACTTC; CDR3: CSVRGLAGDFYEQYF
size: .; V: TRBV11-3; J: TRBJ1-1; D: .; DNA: TGTGCCAGCACGTGGGCACAGACGAACACTGAAGCTTTCTTT; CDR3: CASTWAQTNTEAFF
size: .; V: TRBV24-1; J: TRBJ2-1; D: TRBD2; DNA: TGTGCCACCAGTGATTGGGTTAGCGGGAGCGATGAGCAGTTCTTC; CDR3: CATSDWVSGSDEQFF
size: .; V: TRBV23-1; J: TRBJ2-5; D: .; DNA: TGCGCCAGCAGTCTAGCCGGAGGGGGCGATTGGGAGACCCAGTACTTC; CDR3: CASSLAGGGDWETQYF
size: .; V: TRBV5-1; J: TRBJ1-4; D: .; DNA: TGCGCCAGCAGCTTGGAACCGGGGGCGGGGGAAAAACTGTTTTTT; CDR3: CASSLEPGAGEKLFF
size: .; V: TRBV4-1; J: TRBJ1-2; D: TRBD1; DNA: TGCGCCAGCAGCCAACCGGGACAGGGGAACTATGGCTACACCTTC; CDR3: CASSQPGQGNYGYTF
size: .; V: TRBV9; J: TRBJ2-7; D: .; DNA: TGTGCCAGCAGCTTGGAGGGGGCGCGTCTCGATGAGCAGTACTTC; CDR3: CASSLEGARLDEQYF
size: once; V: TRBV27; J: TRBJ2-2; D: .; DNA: TGTGCCAGCAGTCCGGGACTCGCCCCGGGGGAGCTGTTTTTT; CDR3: CASSPGLAPGELFF
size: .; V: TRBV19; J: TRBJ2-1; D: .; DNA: TGTGCCACGGGATTCGTTGAGCAGTTCTTC; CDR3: CATGFVEQFF
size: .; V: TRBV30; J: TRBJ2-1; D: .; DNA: TGTGCCTGGAGTGTAGGCTCTGGGTGGGGGGAGTTCTTC; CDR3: CAWSVGSGWGEFF
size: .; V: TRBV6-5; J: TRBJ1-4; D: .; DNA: TGTGCCTCCCAGCGGAAGAATGAAAAACTGTTTTTT; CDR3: CASQRKNEKLFF
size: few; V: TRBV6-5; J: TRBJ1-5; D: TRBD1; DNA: TGTGCCAGCAGTTACTCCCGGGACAGGGAAAATCAGCCCCAGCATTTT; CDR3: CASSYSRDRENQPQHF
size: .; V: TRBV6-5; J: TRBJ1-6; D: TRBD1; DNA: TGTGCCAGCAGTAGACAGGGGTATAATTCACCCCTCCACTTT; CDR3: CASSRQGYNSPLHF